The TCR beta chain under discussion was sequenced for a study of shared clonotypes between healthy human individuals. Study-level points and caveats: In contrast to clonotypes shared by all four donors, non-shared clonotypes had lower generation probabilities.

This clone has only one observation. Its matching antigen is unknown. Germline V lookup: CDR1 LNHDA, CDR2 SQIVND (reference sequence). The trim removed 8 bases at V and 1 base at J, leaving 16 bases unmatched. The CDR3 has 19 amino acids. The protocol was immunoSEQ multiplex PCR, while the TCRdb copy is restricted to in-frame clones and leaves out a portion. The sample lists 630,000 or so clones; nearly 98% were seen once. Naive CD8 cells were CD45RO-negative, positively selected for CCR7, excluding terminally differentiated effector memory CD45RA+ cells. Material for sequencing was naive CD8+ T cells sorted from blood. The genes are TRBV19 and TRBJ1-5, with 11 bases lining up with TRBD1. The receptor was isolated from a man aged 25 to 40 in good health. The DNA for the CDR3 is TGTGCCAGTGGACTGGACAGGGGGCTTGTCATTGGGAGCAATCAGCCCCAGCATTTT. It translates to CASGLDRGLVIGSNQPQHF.